One T cell receptor beta chain is described in this entry. Its antigen is not identified. This clone may be a read error of a much larger clone one base away. The record originates from a study of prognosis after radiotherapy for stage I lung cancer. Trimming removed 0 bases from V and 4 bases from J; junction bases left unmatched: 4. CDR3 size: 15 residues. Germline assignment: CDR1 SGHRS and CDR2 YFSETQ. Findings of the study overall: Reduced Shannon entropy following stereotactic body radiation therapy was recorded in patients who developed distant metastases.

Researchers used two-round multiplex PCR to amplify TCR beta CDR3 starting from genomic DNA. Gene-specific TRBV and TRBJ primers were used in PCR round one. TCRdb used MiXCR to reprocess the multiplex PCR reads, holding one entry per CDR3 protein. This table holds around 63,000 distinct CDR3 sequences, 26% found once. The source of this sequence is a donor aged 50 or older with non-small cell lung cancer. This specimen consisted of PBMCs, obtained before or after stereotactic body radiation therapy (not recorded which). This chain links TRBV5-1 with TRBJ2-3; 8 positions agree with TRBD1. The CDR3 sequence: CASSLEGQDPDTQYF. The DNA for the CDR3 is TGCGCCAGCAGCTTGGAGGGACAGGACCCAGATACGCAGTATTTT.